The 22 T cell receptor beta chains listed next were all sequenced from one sample in a study of T-cell reconstitution after alpha-beta-depleted transplantation in children. TCRbeta library preparation incorporated unique molecular identifiers. TCRdb reanalysed the PCR reads using MiXCR and keeps one entry per CDR3 protein. The sample consists of approximately 190,000 distinct CDR3 sequences, about 6% of them appearing once. This specimen consisted of PBMCs, obtained before TCRalphabeta/CD19-depleted stem cell transplant. All receptors derive from a girl under three years old with combined immunodeficiency, due to receive a stem cell transplant.

This clonotype was observed at least ten times. The V and J genes are TRBV20-1 and TRBJ2-6; 9 bases agree with TRBD1. Germline V gene data show CDR1 as DFQATT and CDR2 as SNEGSKA (reference sequence). The V segment lost 0 bases and the J segment 0 bases; nucleotides outside the gene matches: 6. The CDR3 runs to 18 residues. CDR3 DNA: TGCAGTGCTAGAGAGACAGGGGGATTGAGCTCTGGGGCCAACGTCCTGACTTTC. This gives the protein CSARETGGLSSGANVLTF.

This clonotype has a count of ten or more. The rearrangement uses TRBV19 and TRBJ2-5, with D perhaps matching TRBD1 or TRBD2 (5 bases each). CDR1 LNHDA and CDR2 SQIVND come from the germline V gene (reference sequence). Trimming removed 5 bases at V and 1 base at J, with 11 bases between. The CDR3 extends over 14 amino acids. CDR3 sequence reads: CASSGSGPQETQYF. The CDR3 DNA reads as TGTGCCAGTAGTGGCTCGGGACCCCAAGAGACCCAGTACTTC.

This clonotype was observed at least ten times. V usage is TRBV20-1 and J usage is TRBJ2-3; D could derive from TRBD1 or TRBD2 (5 bases each). Germline CDR1 is DFQATT and CDR2 is SNEGSKA (reference sequence). V shed 5 bases and J shed 6 bases, with 18 bases lying between them. The CDR3 is made up of 14 amino acids. CDR3 nucleotides: TGCAGTGCTTCCCGGGACCCTTCCAGGGATACGCAGTATTTT. Translation: CSASRDPSRDTQYF.

This clonotype showed up many times. The chain uses TRBV28 and TRBJ1-1; D is undetermined. With 4 bases removed from V and 7 bases from J, the gap between germline ends came to 16 bases. From germline, CDR1 is MDHEN and CDR2 SYDVKM. This CDR3 has 14 residues. The CDR3 DNA is TGTGCCAGCAGTTCCATTTACTACTACAGTGAAGCTTTCTTT. Amino acid sequence: CASSSIYYYSEAFF.

This clonotype turned up a few times. The chain joins TRBV28 to TRBJ2-3, with D possibly being TRBD1 (6 bases). CDR3 length: 16 amino acids. Trimming pared 4 bases from V and 1 base from J, leaving 15 bases between. The germline V gene encodes CDR1 MDHEN and CDR2 SYDVKM. This chain's CDR3 is CASSSYRDKGTDTQYF. DNA of the CDR3: TGTGCCAGCAGTTCTTACCGGGACAAGGGCACAGATACGCAGTATTTT.

Of note for this clonotype: Since a much larger clone is just one base distant, this may be a read error. The chain has TRBV20-1 and TRBJ2-7, with no clear D. The CDR3 runs 12 residues. From germline, CDR1 is DFQATT and CDR2 SNEGSKA (reference sequence). CDR3 residues: CSPWKEPYVQYF. CDR3 in DNA: TGCAGTCCGTGGAAAGAACCCTACGTGCAGTACTTC.

This clonotype was recorded at least ten times. The rearrangement joins TRBV20-1 to TRBJ2-2; D perhaps matches TRBD1 (6 bases). This CDR3 comprises 16 residues. Trimming removed 0 bases from V and 0 bases from J, with 11 bases in between. The germline CDR1 and CDR2 sequences are DFQATT and SNEGSKA (reference sequence). The chain's CDR3 is CSARDLGATNTGELFF. The DNA of the CDR3 is TGCAGTGCTAGAGATCTGGGGGCCACGAACACCGGGGAGCTGTTTTTT.

The rearrangement uses TRBV28 and TRBJ1-5; 7 bases map to TRBD1. With V trimmed by 2 bases and J by 0 bases, 7 bases remained unmatched. The CDR3 is 17 amino acids. Germline V gene data show CDR1 as MDHEN and CDR2 as SYDVKM. CDR3 nucleotides: TGTGCCAGCAGTTTAGAGGCAGGGGGATATAGCAATCAGCCCCAGCATTTT. Its translation: CASSLEAGGYSNQPQHF.

The table lists this clonotype with many counts. The chain employs TRBV20-1 and TRBJ1-1; the D is unclear. CDR3 length: 15 amino acids. The germline V gene encodes CDR1 DFQATT and CDR2 SNEGSKA (reference sequence). The V gene lost 1 base and the J gene lost 0 bases, with 12 bases spanning the gap. CDR3 in DNA: TGCAGTGCTAGAGGTCTTTTAGCCATGAACACTGAAGCTTTCTTT. Protein: CSARGLLAMNTEAFF.

The chain has TRBV15 and TRBJ2-3; a possible D gene is TRBD2 (5 bases). The CDR3 totals 13 residues. The germline V gene encodes CDR1 LNHNV and CDR2 YYDKDF (reference sequence). The CDR3 DNA reads TGTGCGGCTAGCAGTCCTGGTACAGATACGCAGTATTTT. Residues: CAASSPGTDTQYF.

V usage is TRBV7-6 and J usage is TRBJ2-1; TRBD2 agrees at 8 bases. Trimming removed 3 bases from V and 4 bases from J; junction bases left unmatched: 11. The CDR3 consists of 17 residues. CDR1 and CDR2 (germline): SGHVS, FNYEAQ. The CDR3, as DNA: TGTGCCAGCAGCTTTAACCCTAGCGGGCCGGATTACAATGAGCAGTTCTTC. Protein: CASSFNPSGPDYNEQFF.

This clonotype was detected ten times or more. The chain carries TRBV10-3 and TRBJ2-1; TRBD2 aligns across 9 bases. The J segment lost 2 bases and the V segment lost 8 bases, leaving 10 bases of the junction unmatched. The CDR3 extends over 16 amino acids. Per germline, CDR1 ENHRY and CDR2 SYGVKD. CDR3 residues: CAIAAIAGEPYNEQFF. The CDR3 nucleotides read TGTGCCATCGCCGCTATAGCGGGAGAGCCCTACAATGAGCAGTTCTTC.

This clonotype was seen at least ten times. This chain connects TRBV7-6 to TRBJ2-5, with D possibly matching TRBD2 (6 bases). Trimming removed 1 base at V and 5 bases at J, with 14 bases between. Per the germline V gene, CDR1 is SGHVS and CDR2 is FNYEAQ. The CDR3 covers 15 residues. CDR3 DNA sequence: TGTGCCAGCAGCTTAGTAGCGGACGGGCTGGAGACCCAGTACTTC. It yields the protein CASSLVADGLETQYF.

This clonotype occurred a few times. The chain is built from TRBV5-1 and TRBJ1-1; TRBD1 is a possible D gene (5 bases). This CDR3 is built from 15 residues. Germline CDR1 SGHRS, CDR2 YFSETQ. Trimming shortened V by 2 bases and J by 5 bases, and 16 bases separated the two germline ends. The CDR3 sequence: CASSLIPRRETEAFF. Here the CDR3 DNA reads TGCGCCAGCAGCTTAATCCCCCGCAGGGAGACTGAAGCTTTCTTT. Full variable domain (outside the CDR3, taken from reference TRBV5-1 and TRBJ1-1): KAGVTQTPRYLIKTRGQQVTLSCSPISGHRSVSWYQQTPGQGLQFLFEYFSETQRNKGNFPGRFSGRQFSNSRSEMNVSTLELGDSALYLCASSLIPRRETEAFFGQGTRLTVV.

The table lists this clonotype with many counts. V and J are TRBV4-2 and TRBJ2-5; 10 bases align to TRBD2. J was trimmed by 2 bases and V by 1 base; bases with no gene match: 4. The germline CDR1 and CDR2 sequences are LGHNA and YNFKEQ. CDR3 length: 16 amino acids. The CDR3 DNA reads TGTGCCAGCAGCCAAGGTCAAGCGGGGGGGCAAGAGACCCAGTACTTC. Translated: CASSQGQAGGQETQYF.

This sequence joins TRBV18 and TRBJ1-5, with 8 bases aligning to TRBD1. This CDR3 spans 15 amino acids. V shed 2 bases and J 6 bases; nucleotides not matched to a gene: 6. Germline V gene data show CDR1 as KGHSH and CDR2 as LQKENI. CDR3 DNA sequence: TGTGCCAGCTCACCAGGACAGGGTGGGGGTCAGCCCCAGCATTTT. Its translation is CASSPGQGGGQPQHF.

This clonotype showed up many times. The chain has TRBV7-9 and TRBJ2-3; the match to TRBD2 covers 8 bases. V was clipped by 0 bases and J by 2 bases; unmatched bases: 1. Germline CDR1 SEHNR, CDR2 FQNEAQ (reference sequence). The CDR3 has 15 amino acids. For the CDR3, the DNA is TGTGCCAGCAGCTTAGCTAGCGGGGTCACAGATACGCAGTATTTT. Its protein product is CASSLASGVTDTQYF.

The chain combines TRBV2 with TRBJ2-3; 9 nucleotides agree with TRBD2. CDR1 is SNHLY, CDR2 FYNNEI, per germline. The CDR3 contains 19 residues. J was trimmed by 2 bases and V by 11 bases; bases with no gene match: 23. The CDR3 loop is CAFSSGGGRALPSTDTQYF. In DNA form, the CDR3 reads TGTGCCTTCAGTTCCGGGGGCGGGAGGGCCCTTCCTTCCACAGATACGCAGTATTTT.

In its sample, this clonotype was seen many times. This chain connects TRBV28 to TRBJ2-7, with TRBD2 matching over 13 bases. CDR1 and CDR2 from the germline V gene are MDHEN and SYDVKM. Trimming cost V 6 bases and J 6 bases; bases outside gene matches: 11. This CDR3 is 16 amino acids long. CDR3 bases: TGTGCCAGCAGGAAACCGGGACTAGCGGGAAGGGTCGAGCAGTACTTC. Protein product: CASRKPGLAGRVEQYF.

This clonotype was counted many times. Sequence at one end of the junction differs from germline and may be a read error. The chain combines TRBV5-1 with TRBJ1-4; unclear D gene. Germline V gene lookup returns CDR1 SGHRS and CDR2 YFSETQ. The CDR3 covers 11 residues. CDR3 loop: CASSFPVTHSF. The CDR3, as DNA: TGCGCCAGCAGCTTTCCGGTTACTCACAGTTTT.

This clonotype was seen ten or more times. The V call is TRBV12-3 or TRBV12-4, the J call TRBJ1-1, with a tentative D call TRBD1 (5 bases). V gave up 2 bases and J gave up 1 base, with 11 bases separating them. CDR3 length: 15 amino acids. In DNA, the CDR3 is TGTGCCAGCAGTTTAATCGCAGGGACGAACACTGAAGCTTTCTTT. Its protein is CASSLIAGTNTEAFF.

This clonotype showed up many times. The rearrangement links TRBV29-1 to TRBJ2-1; a possible D gene is TRBD1 (6 bases). The V gene lost 4 bases and the J gene lost 0 bases, with 7 bases spanning the gap. The CDR3 totals 13 residues. Germline V gene lookup returns CDR1 SQVTM and CDR2 ANQGSEA. This CDR3 is CSVVQGSYNEQFF. The DNA of the CDR3 is TGCAGCGTTGTACAGGGCTCCTACAATGAGCAGTTCTTC.